Listed here are 25 T cell receptor beta chains from one sample, sequenced in a study of T cell clusters in autoimmune cytopenias. Multiplex touch-down PCR amplified TRB using TRB-A and TRB-B pools in one tube. Reanalyzing the multiplex PCR reads, TCRdb keeps one entry per CDR3 protein, without DNA. The sample is made up of a few thousand distinct CDR3 sequences, and the top ten hold around 14% of it. Each sample's input was roughly 270 ng genomic DNA, roughly 38,000 genome equivalents. These data were likewise used in another study, on T cell repertoires in aging, cancer and after chemotherapy.

The sequencing input was peripheral blood. The receptors were gathered from a human donor in good health.

Considering frequency, this clonotype is medium-sized. The chain carries TRBV6-5 and TRBJ2-3; as DNA is missing, the TRBD1 call by TCRdb cannot be tested. Per germline, CDR1 MNHEY and CDR2 SVGAGI. The CDR3 sequence is 18 residues long. The CDR3 is CASSSADIPPTSTDTQYF.

The chain is built from TRBV5-4 and TRBJ1-6; TCRdb indicates TRBD1, and absent DNA this call remains unverified. The germline V gene has CDR1 SGHNT and CDR2 YYREEE (reference sequence). The CDR3 length is 13 residues. CDR3 loop: CASSLRPGNNLHF.

The V call is TRBV24-1, the J call TRBJ2-1; with no DNA, the TCRdb D assignment of TRBD1 cannot be verified. CDR1 KGHDR and CDR2 SFDVKD come from the germline V gene. The CDR3 has 13 residues. CDR3 protein: CAIGTGTYNEQFF.

This clonotype is identified as medium-sized from frequency. The chain has TRBV6-1 and TRBJ2-2; TCRdb names TRBD1, which stays unverified in the absence of DNA. Germline V lookup: CDR1 MNHNS, CDR2 SASEGT. The CDR3 extends over 15 amino acids. CDR3 in amino acids: CASGLGTENTGELFF.

Measured by frequency, this clonotype is medium-sized. This chain connects TRBV12-3 or TRBV12-4 to TRBJ2-6; TCRdb lists TRBD1, though no DNA is available to test this call. CDR3 length: 17 amino acids. CDR3 region: CASSLSYRGHVANVLTF.

This CDR3 is CASSGQTKLDNQPQHF. This chain connects TRBV6-1 to TRBJ1-5; the TCRdb D gene call, TRBD1, has no DNA to confirm it. Germline lookup yields CDR1 MNHNS and CDR2 SASEGT. The CDR3 extends over 16 amino acids.

The V and J genes are TRBV27 and TRBJ1-6; the D call from TCRdb, TRBD1, cannot be confirmed without DNA. The CDR3 totals 12 residues. The germline V gene encodes CDR1 MNHEY and CDR2 SMNVEV (reference sequence). CDR3 amino acids: CASSPANSPLHF.

The V call is TRBV19, the J call TRBJ1-2; with no DNA, the TCRdb D assignment of TRBD1 cannot be verified. CDR1 LNHDA and CDR2 SQIVND come from the germline V gene (reference sequence). The CDR3 consists of 12 residues. The CDR3 here is CASNHGGSGYTF.

This chain links TRBV6-1 with TRBJ1-3; the TCRdb D gene call, TRBD1, has no DNA to confirm it. This CDR3 has 16 residues. CDR1 is MNHNS and CDR2 is SASEGT in the germline V gene. CDR3 residues: CASSGRGQSSGNTIYF.

The chain links TRBV6-1 to TRBJ2-7; the D gene TCRdb calls, TRBD1, cannot be checked with no DNA. This CDR3 comprises 12 residues. CDR1 MNHNS and CDR2 SASEGT come from the germline V gene. Here the CDR3 reads CASTGYTYEQYF.

Considering frequency, this clonotype is medium-sized. The V and J genes are TRBV6-6 and TRBJ2-2; the D call of TRBD1 rests on TCRdb alone, since no DNA is present to check it. Germline CDR1 MNHNY, CDR2 SVGAGI (reference sequence). This CDR3 comprises 14 residues. The CDR3 region is CASSYAGGPGELFF.

The genes are TRBV30 and TRBJ2-3; TCRdb outputs TRBD2, but without DNA this stays unchecked. The CDR3 totals 13 residues. The V gene's germline CDR1 is GTSNPN and CDR2 SVGIG (reference sequence). This CDR3 is CAWRLAGGHTQYF.

This clonotype is classed as large by frequency. The chain employs TRBV19 and TRBJ2-2; TCRdb's D call of TRBD1 is untestable without DNA. This CDR3 has 14 amino acids. CDR1 is LNHDA and CDR2 is SQIVND in the germline V gene (reference sequence). The CDR3 loop reads CASSTTGVTGELFF.

This clonotype is called medium-sized based on its frequency. This chain links TRBV6-1 with TRBJ2-3; the D gene TCRdb calls, TRBD1, cannot be checked with no DNA. CDR1 is MNHNS and CDR2 is SASEGT in the germline V gene. This CDR3 comprises 14 residues. The CDR3 reads CASSEGDSTDTQYF.

This chain uses TRBV14 with TRBJ2-2; TCRdb proposes TRBD1, but this gene call is untestable without DNA. Germline lookup yields CDR1 SGHDN and CDR2 FVKESK. The CDR3 sequence is 16 residues long. CDR3 amino acids: CASSLRDRGLTGELFF.

This chain uses TRBV13 with TRBJ2-6. This CDR3 spans 15 amino acids. In germline, CDR1 is PRHDT, CDR2 FYEKMQ (reference sequence). CDR3 sequence reads: CASSYGISGANVLTF. Full variable domain (missing parts from reference TRBV13 and TRBJ2-6): AAGVIQSPRHLIKEKRETATLKCYPIPRHDTVYWYQQGPGQDPQFLISFYEKMQSDKGSIPDRFSAQQFSDYHSELNMSSLELGDSALYFCASSYGISGANVLTFGAGSRLTVL.

Its frequency marks this clonotype as medium-sized (0.01 to 0.1%). The genes are TRBV19 and TRBJ1-2. The CDR3 has 11 residues. CDR1 is LNHDA, CDR2 SQIVND, per germline (reference sequence). The CDR3 is CASGDFDGYTF.

This chain joins TRBV6-5 and TRBJ2-1; TCRdb lists TRBD1, though no DNA is available to test this call. The CDR3 is made up of 16 amino acids. Germline-derived CDR1 and CDR2 are MNHEY and SVGAGI. CDR3 loop: CASSYSAGSSYNEQFF.

The CDR3 protein is CATSRDLALVGDGYGYTF. V gene TRBV15 combines with J gene TRBJ1-2. Germline lookup yields CDR1 LNHNV and CDR2 YYDKDF (reference sequence). This CDR3 region has 18 residues. Complete variable domain (other parts from reference TRBV15 and TRBJ1-2): DAMVIQNPRYQVTQFGKPVTLSCSQTLNHNVMYWYQQKSSQAPKLLFHYYDKDFNNEADTPDNFQSRRPNTSFCFLDIRSPGLGDTAMYLCATSRDLALVGDGYGYTFGSGTRLTVV.

The chain employs TRBV7-9 and TRBJ1-2. Germline V gene lookup returns CDR1 SEHNR and CDR2 FQNEAQ (reference sequence). The CDR3 is 13 amino acids. CDR3 sequence: CASRWDLNYGYTF.

The rearrangement joins TRBV27 to TRBJ1-1; TCRdb gives TRBD1 as the D gene, but with no DNA this cannot be confirmed. CDR1 is MNHEY, CDR2 SMNVEV, per germline (reference sequence). The CDR3 totals 14 residues. This CDR3 reads CASSLSTGSTEAFF.

The chain joins TRBV5-4 to TRBJ1-1. CDR1 SGHNT and CDR2 YYREEE come from the germline V gene (reference sequence). This CDR3 spans 14 amino acids. The CDR3 region is CASSSGTLNTEAFF. The entire variable domain, with the rest obtained from reference TRBV5-4 and TRBJ1-1, is as follows: ETGVTQSPTHLIKTRGQQVTLRCSSQSGHNTVSWYQQALGQGPQFIFQYYREEENGRGNFPPRFSGLQFPNYSSELNVNALELDDSALYLCASSSGTLNTEAFFGQGTRLTVV.

This clonotype ranks as medium-sized in terms of frequency. The CDR3 here is CAWSILSRAYNEQFF. This sequence joins TRBV30 and TRBJ2-1. Germline V gene sequence: CDR1 GTSNPN, CDR2 SVGIG (reference sequence). There are 15 residues in the CDR3. The full variable domain, in which reference TRBV30 and TRBJ2-1 provide the parts outside the CDR3, is SQTIHQWPATLVQPVGSPLSLECTVEGTSNPNLYWYRQAAGRGLQLLFYSVGIGQISSEVPQNLSASRPQDRQFILSSKKLLLSDSGFYLCAWSILSRAYNEQFFGPGTRLTVL.

J is TRBJ2-1 and V is TRBV11-2; the D gene TCRdb calls, TRBD2, cannot be checked with no DNA. Germline V gene data show CDR1 as SGHAT and CDR2 as FQNNGV. The CDR3 length is 19 residues. CDR3 sequence reads: CASSLDGDRRLAVYNEQFF.

Its frequency marks this clonotype as medium-sized (0.01 to 0.1%). The chain is built from TRBV5-6 and TRBJ2-5; no DNA is available, so the TRBD2 call from TCRdb remains unchecked. Looked up from germline, CDR1 is SGHDT and CDR2 is YYEEEE. There are 16 residues in the CDR3. CDR3 loop: CASSFTLAAYGETQYF. The full variable domain, rest sourced from reference TRBV5-6 and TRBJ2-5, is DAGVTQSPTHLIKTRGQQVTLRCSPKSGHDTVSWYQQALGQGPQFIFQYYEEEERQRGNFPDRFSGHQFPNYSSELNVNALLLGDSALYLCASSFTLAAYGETQYFGPGTRLLVL.